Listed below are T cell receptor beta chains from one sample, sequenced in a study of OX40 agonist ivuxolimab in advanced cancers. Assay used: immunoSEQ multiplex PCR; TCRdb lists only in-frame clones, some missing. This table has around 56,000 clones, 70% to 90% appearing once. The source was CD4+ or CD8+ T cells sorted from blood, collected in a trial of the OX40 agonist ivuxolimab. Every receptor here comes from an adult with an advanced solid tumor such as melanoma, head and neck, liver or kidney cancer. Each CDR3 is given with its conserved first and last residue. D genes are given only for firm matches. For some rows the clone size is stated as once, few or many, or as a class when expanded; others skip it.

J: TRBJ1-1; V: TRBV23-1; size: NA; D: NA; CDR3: CASSQSSWGQKVGAFF; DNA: TGCGCCAGCAGTCAATCGAGTTGGGGACAAAAAGTCGGAGCTTTCTTT
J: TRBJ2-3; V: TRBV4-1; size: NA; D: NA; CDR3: CASSQGDDTQYF; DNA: TGCGCCAGCAGCCAAGGAGATGATACGCAGTATTTT
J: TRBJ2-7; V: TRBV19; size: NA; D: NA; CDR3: CASSIAGDDSYEQYF; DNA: TGTGCCAGTAGTATAGCGGGGGACGACTCCTACGAGCAGTACTTC
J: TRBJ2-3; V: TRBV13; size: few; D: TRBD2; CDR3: CASSGEGPQRGDQKSTDTQYF; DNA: TGTGCCAGCAGCGGAGAGGGGCCCCAGCGGGGGGACCAAAAGAGCACAGATACGCAGTATTTT
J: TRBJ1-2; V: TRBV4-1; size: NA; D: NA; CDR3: CASSQTWSVDNGYTF; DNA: TGCGCCAGCAGCCAAACATGGTCTGTCGATAATGGCTACACCTTC
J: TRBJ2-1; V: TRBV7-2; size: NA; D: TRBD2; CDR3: CASSLAQDGGSYNEQFF; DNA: TGTGCCAGCAGCTTAGCGCAAGATGGCGGGAGCTACAATGAGCAGTTCTTC
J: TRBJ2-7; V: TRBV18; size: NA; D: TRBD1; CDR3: CASSRTGGFSYEQYF; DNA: TGTGCCAGCTCTCGGACAGGGGGCTTCTCCTACGAGCAGTACTTC
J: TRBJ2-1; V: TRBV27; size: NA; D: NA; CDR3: CASREGPSSYNEQFF; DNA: TGTGCCAGCAGGGAGGGACCGAGCTCCTACAATGAGCAGTTCTTC
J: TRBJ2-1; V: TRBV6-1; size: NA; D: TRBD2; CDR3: CASSDLGWGGEQFF; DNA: TGTGCCAGCAGTGATCTGGGCTGGGGGGGGGAGCAGTTCTTC
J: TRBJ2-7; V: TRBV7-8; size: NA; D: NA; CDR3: CASSFAPGNYEQYF; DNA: TGTGCCAGCAGCTTCGCGCCGGGTAACTACGAGCAGTACTTC
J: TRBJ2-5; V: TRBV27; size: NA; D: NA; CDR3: CASRHETGQETQYF; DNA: TGTGCCAGCAGACACGAGACGGGGCAAGAGACCCAGTACTTC
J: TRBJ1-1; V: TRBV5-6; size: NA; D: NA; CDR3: CASSFIRGLEAFF; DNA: TGTGCCAGCAGCTTTATTAGGGGCCTTGAAGCTTTCTTT
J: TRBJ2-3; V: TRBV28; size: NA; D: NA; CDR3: CASRPPLGSTQYF; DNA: TGTGCCAGCAGACCTCCCCTCGGGAGTACGCAGTATTTT
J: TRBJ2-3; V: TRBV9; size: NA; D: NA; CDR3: CASSVGGRIGTDTQYF; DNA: TGTGCCAGCAGCGTCGGGGGGCGGATTGGTACAGATACGCAGTATTTT
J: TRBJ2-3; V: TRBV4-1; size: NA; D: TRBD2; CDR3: CASSQDPGGNTQYF; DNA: TGCGCCAGCAGCCAAGATCCGGGGGGAAATACGCAGTATTTT
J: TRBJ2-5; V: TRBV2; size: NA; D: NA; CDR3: CASRDPIGETQYF; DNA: TGTGCCAGCAGGGATCCCATAGGAGAGACCCAGTACTTC
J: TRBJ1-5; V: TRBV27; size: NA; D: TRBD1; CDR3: CASRPGQGASQPQHF; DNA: TGTGCCAGCAGACCCGGACAGGGGGCTAGTCAGCCCCAGCATTTT
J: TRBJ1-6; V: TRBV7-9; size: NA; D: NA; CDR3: CASSPTTLPYNSPLHF; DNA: TGTGCCAGCAGCCCCACGACTTTGCCCTATAATTCACCCCTCCACTTT
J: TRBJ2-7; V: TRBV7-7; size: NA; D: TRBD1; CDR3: CASSRGTADEQYF; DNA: TGTGCCAGCAGCAGGGGGACAGCCGACGAGCAGTACTTC
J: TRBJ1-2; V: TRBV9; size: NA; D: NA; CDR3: CASSVIRTKSLNYGYTF; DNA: TGTGCCAGCAGCGTAATACGGACCAAGAGCCTCAACTATGGCTACACCTTC
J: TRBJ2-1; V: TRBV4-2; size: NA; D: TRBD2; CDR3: CASSQEDTAGDEQFF; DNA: TGTGCCAGCAGCCAAGAAGATACGGCGGGGGATGAGCAGTTCTTC
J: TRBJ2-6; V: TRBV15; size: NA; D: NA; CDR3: CATSFPPSGANVLTF; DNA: TGTGCCACCAGCTTTCCGCCCTCTGGGGCCAACGTCCTGACTTTC